Presented here are 4 T cell receptor beta chains from one specimen sequenced in a study of technical replicates of blood from a few donors. The method was immunoSEQ multiplex PCR; TCRdb's version includes in-frame clones alone and lacks a portion of them. The data show fewer than 70,000 clones, approximately 86% seen once. The sequenced material came from PBMCs. The origin of the receptors is a human donor in good health. Some clones in this sample may be carry-over from other donors' samples.

The rearrangement uses TRBV9 and TRBJ1-5, with no clear D. CDR3 size: 15 residues. CDR1 is SGDLS and CDR2 is YYNGEE in the germline V gene. Trimming shortened V by 2 bases and J by 3 bases, and 12 bases separated the two germline ends. CDR3 in DNA: TGTGCCAGCAGCGTCTCCTGGGCTCCCAATCAGCCCCAGCATTTT. This gives the protein CASSVSWAPNQPQHF.

The chain couples TRBV9 to TRBJ1-2; 9 nucleotides line up with TRBD1. Germline V CDR1 and CDR2: SGDLS, YYNGEE. The CDR3 spans 16 residues. Unmatched junction bases numbered 11, after V lost 1 base and J lost 7 bases. The CDR3 DNA is TGTGCCAGCAGCGTAACCCCGGGACAGGGAGCTGCTGGCTACACCTTC. Its translation: CASSVTPGQGAAGYTF.

This rearrangement joins TRBV9 to TRBJ2-1; 11 bases match TRBD1. The CDR3 has 16 residues. With 4 bases clipped from V and 4 bases from J, the junction kept 7 bases outside the gene matches. Per germline, CDR1 SGDLS and CDR2 YYNGEE. Here the CDR3 reads CASSPVGTGGYNEQFF. The DNA of the CDR3 is TGTGCCAGCAGCCCCGTCGGGACAGGGGGTTACAATGAGCAGTTCTTC.

The J gene is TRBJ1-5, the V gene TRBV2; D is perhaps TRBD1 (5 bases). Germline V gives CDR1 SNHLY, CDR2 FYNNEI. This CDR3 spans 14 amino acids. V lost 4 bases to trimming and J lost 6 bases, with 13 bases between them. The CDR3 here is CASSVGQGGQPQHF. The CDR3 DNA is TGTGCCAGCAGTGTCGGGCAGGGAGGTCAGCCCCAGCATTTT.